Included here is one T cell receptor beta chain sequence, with context. Its matching antigen is unknown. This CDR3 is 17 amino acids long. The V gene's germline CDR1 is LGHNA and CDR2 YNFKEQ. Each CDR3 protein gets one entry in TCRdb, which reprocessed the 5' RACE reads and gives no DNA. The listing contains 300,000 to 450,000 distinct CDR3 sequences. The data were obtained in a study of monozygotic twins with inflammatory bowel disease. Findings and caveats of the study: Healthy co-twins showed greater TCRbeta diversity (inverse Simpson) than IBD patients. Relative to healthy twins, IBD patients had fewer clonotypes in common with others, a gap that was especially apparent with disease activity.

Sequenced material: blood. The sequence was obtained from a human donor with ulcerative colitis or Crohn's disease, or a healthy co-twin of an affected twin (not recorded which). The rearrangement links TRBV4-2 to TRBJ1-5; TCRdb's D gene call, TRBD1, goes unchecked for lack of DNA. This CDR3 reads CASSPLIKQGQGQPQHF.